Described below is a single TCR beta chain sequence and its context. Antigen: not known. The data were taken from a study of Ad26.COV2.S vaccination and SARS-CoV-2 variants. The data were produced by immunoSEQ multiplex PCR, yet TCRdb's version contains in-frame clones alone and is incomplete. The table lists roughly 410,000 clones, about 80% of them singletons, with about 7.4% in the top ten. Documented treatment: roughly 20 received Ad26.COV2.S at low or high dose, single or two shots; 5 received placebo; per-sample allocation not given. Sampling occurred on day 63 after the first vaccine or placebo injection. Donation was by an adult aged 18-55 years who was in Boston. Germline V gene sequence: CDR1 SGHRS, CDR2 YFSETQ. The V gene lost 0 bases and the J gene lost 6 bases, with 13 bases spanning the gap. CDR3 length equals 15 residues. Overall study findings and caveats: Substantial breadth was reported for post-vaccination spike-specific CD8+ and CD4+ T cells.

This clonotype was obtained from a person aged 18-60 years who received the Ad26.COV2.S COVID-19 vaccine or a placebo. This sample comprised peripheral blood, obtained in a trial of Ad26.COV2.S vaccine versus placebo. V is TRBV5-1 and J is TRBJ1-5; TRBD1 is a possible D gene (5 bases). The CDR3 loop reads CASSLVGGTGQPQHF. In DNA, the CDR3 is TGCGCCAGCAGCTTGGTTGGAGGGACGGGTCAGCCCCAGCATTTT.